The 15 T cell receptor beta chains listed next were all sequenced from one sample in a study of T-cell memory formation after mild COVID-19. TCRdb reprocessed the 5' RACE reads via MiXCR and lists one record per CDR3 protein. Among approximately 430,000 distinct CDR3 sequences, 23% were seen once, and the ten largest hold around 13%. Material: PBMCs or a T cell subset sorted from them (not recorded which). The receptors stem from an adult woman who had mild COVID-19 (a few samples of this study predate the infection). Cell type and time point are not known.

Only a few counts were recorded for this clonotype. This sequence joins TRBV9 and TRBJ2-3; D is unclear. The CDR3 contains 16 residues. With 2 bases removed from V and 3 bases from J, the gap between germline ends came to 16 bases. Germline V gene sequence: CDR1 SGDLS, CDR2 YYNGEE. Written as DNA, the CDR3 is TGTGCCAGCAGCGTGCTCAACCAAGCAGGTACAGATACGCAGTATTTT. Translating it yields CASSVLNQAGTDTQYF.

The chain has TRBV7-8 and TRBJ2-2; TRBD2 agrees at 9 bases. The CDR3 is 18 residues long. V was clipped by 5 bases and J by 3 bases; unmatched bases: 13. Germline values: CDR1 SGHVS, CDR2 FQNEAQ. The CDR3 region is CASSPRGGRAEYTGELFF. In nucleotides, the CDR3 is TGTGCCAGCAGCCCCCGGGGCGGGAGGGCCGAGTACACCGGGGAGCTGTTTTTT.

This clonotype has a handful of counts. The rearrangement uses TRBV27 and TRBJ1-5; TRBD1 agrees at 8 bases. The ends lost 4 bases at V and 8 bases at J; junction bases unmatched: 10. Germline CDR1 reads MNHEY; CDR2 reads SMNVEV (reference sequence). CDR3 length: 15 residues. CDR3 DNA: TGTGCCAGCAGTTCGGCCCAACCGACAGGGGAGCCCCAGCATTTT. The encoded protein is CASSSAQPTGEPQHF.

This clonotype has more than one count but fewer than ten. CDR3 bases: TGCAGTGCTGTCCGTGGAGGGTATACGAACACTGAAGCTTTCTTT. Translating gives CSAVRGGYTNTEAFF. V gene TRBV20-1 combines with J gene TRBJ1-1, with D hard to call. V was cut by 5 bases and J by 1 base, with 17 bases left in between. CDR1 DFQATT and CDR2 SNEGSKA come from the germline V gene (reference sequence). The CDR3 spans 15 residues.

V is TRBV7-6 and J is TRBJ2-1; 8 bases are shared with TRBD2. The V and J ends lost 7 bases and 4 bases, in that order; junction bases with no gene match: 9. The CDR3 extends over 15 amino acids. Germline V lookup: CDR1 SGHVS, CDR2 FNYEAQ. In DNA form, the CDR3 reads TGTGCCAGCACAAACGAGCGGGGGCCGTACAATGAGCAGTTCTTC. Translated: CASTNERGPYNEQFF.

This clonotype was seen only a few times. The genes are TRBV7-9 and TRBJ2-1; 12 nucleotides agree with TRBD2. Germline V CDR1 and CDR2: SEHNR, FQNEAQ (reference sequence). This CDR3 spans 16 amino acids. V shed 5 bases, J shed 9 bases, and the junction held 11 bases outside the gene matches. The CDR3 nucleotides are TGTGCCAGCAGCCCACACACGACTAGCGGGAGCGGTGAGCAGTTCTTC. Its protein product is CASSPHTTSGSGEQFF.

The gene calls are TRBV20-1 and TRBJ1-1, with 9 bases that match TRBD1. After removal of 4 bases from V and 6 bases from J, the junction contained 9 bases not matched to a gene. Germline CDR1 and CDR2: DFQATT and SNEGSKA (reference sequence). The CDR3 is made up of 14 amino acids. The CDR3 DNA is TGCAGTGCTAATTGGCCGGGACAGGGATCTGAAGCTTTCTTT. Amino acid sequence: CSANWPGQGSEAFF.

The chain uses TRBV7-2 and TRBJ2-7; TRBD2 matches 9 bases. Trimming took 4 bases from V and 4 from J; bases not matched to a gene: 5. The CDR3 has 14 residues. Per germline, CDR1 SGHTA and CDR2 FQGNSA. CDR3 coding DNA: TGTGCCAGCAGCTCGACTAGCGGTGAATACGAGCAGTACTTC. Translation gives CASSSTSGEYEQYF.

This clonotype was observed a few times. The chain carries TRBV24-1 and TRBJ2-7, with no clear D. From germline, CDR1 is KGHDR and CDR2 SFDVKD. CDR3 length equals 17 residues. Trimming cost V 0 bases and J 1 base, with 15 bases left between them. CDR3 DNA sequence: TGTGCCACCAGTGATTTGCCCGCCCCGGACGGATCCTACGAGCAGTACTTC. This sequence encodes CATSDLPAPDGSYEQYF.

In this sample, this clonotype turned up a few times. V is TRBV24-1 and J is TRBJ2-3; 11 bases are shared with TRBD2. Germline V gene lookup returns CDR1 KGHDR and CDR2 SFDVKD. This CDR3 contains 16 residues. V shed 4 bases, J shed 2 bases, and the junction held 4 bases outside the gene matches. CDR3 in amino acids: CATSERLAGHTDTQYF. Here the CDR3 DNA reads TGTGCCACCAGTGAACGACTAGCGGGACACACAGATACGCAGTATTTT.

The chain carries TRBV20-1 and TRBJ2-7; D remains ambiguous. V lost 1 base and J lost 3, with 7 bases in between. Germline-derived CDR1 and CDR2 are DFQATT and SNEGSKA (reference sequence). The CDR3 is made up of 12 amino acids. DNA of the CDR3: TGCAGTGCTAGAGGCCCCCGCTACGAGCAGTACTTC. Encoded protein: CSARGPRYEQYF.

This clonotype was observed a handful of times. This chain connects TRBV3-1 to TRBJ1-1; TRBD1 is a possible D gene (6 bases). Trimming took 3 bases from V and 6 from J, leaving 17 bases between them. Germline V lookup: CDR1 LGHDT, CDR2 YNNKEL (reference sequence). This CDR3 spans 15 amino acids. The CDR3 is CASSQRDTAHSEAFF. CDR3 DNA sequence: TGTGCCAGCAGCCAGCGGGACACCGCTCACTCTGAAGCTTTCTTT.

This clonotype was observed a handful of times. The chain joins TRBV30 to TRBJ2-7, with TRBD1 matching over 12 bases. With V trimmed by 0 bases and J by 5 bases, 11 bases remained unmatched. Per the germline V gene, CDR1 is GTSNPN and CDR2 is SVGIG (reference sequence). The CDR3 covers 17 residues. CDR3 loop: CAWSVRGPGQGAHEQYF. The CDR3 DNA sequence: TGTGCCTGGAGTGTAAGGGGGCCGGGACAGGGGGCCCACGAGCAGTACTTC. The full variable domain, completed using reference TRBV30 and TRBJ2-7, is SQTIHQWPATLVQPVGSPLSLECTVEGTSNPNLYWYRQAAGRGLQLLFYSVGIGQISSEVPQNLSASRPQDRQFILSSKKLLLSDSGFYLCAWSVRGPGQGAHEQYFGPGTRLTVT.

The rearrangement links TRBV3-1 to TRBJ2-5, with TRBD2 identical over 11 bases. CDR1 is LGHDT, CDR2 YNNKEL, per germline (reference sequence). J lost 5 bases, V lost 4 bases, and 15 bases had no gene match. CDR3 length: 18 amino acids. This CDR3 is CASSPPSGLAVNGETQYF. The CDR3 DNA is TGTGCCAGCAGCCCACCCTCGGGACTAGCGGTGAACGGGGAGACCCAGTACTTC.

The chain carries TRBV6-5 and TRBJ1-1; D remains unclear. Germline V gene data show CDR1 as MNHEY and CDR2 as SVGAGI. The CDR3 is 11 residues long. Deletions cut 1 base from V and 7 bases from J, with 4 bases between. The CDR3 loop reads CASSYWGEAFF. CDR3 sequence (DNA): TGTGCCAGCAGTTACTGGGGTGAAGCTTTCTTT.